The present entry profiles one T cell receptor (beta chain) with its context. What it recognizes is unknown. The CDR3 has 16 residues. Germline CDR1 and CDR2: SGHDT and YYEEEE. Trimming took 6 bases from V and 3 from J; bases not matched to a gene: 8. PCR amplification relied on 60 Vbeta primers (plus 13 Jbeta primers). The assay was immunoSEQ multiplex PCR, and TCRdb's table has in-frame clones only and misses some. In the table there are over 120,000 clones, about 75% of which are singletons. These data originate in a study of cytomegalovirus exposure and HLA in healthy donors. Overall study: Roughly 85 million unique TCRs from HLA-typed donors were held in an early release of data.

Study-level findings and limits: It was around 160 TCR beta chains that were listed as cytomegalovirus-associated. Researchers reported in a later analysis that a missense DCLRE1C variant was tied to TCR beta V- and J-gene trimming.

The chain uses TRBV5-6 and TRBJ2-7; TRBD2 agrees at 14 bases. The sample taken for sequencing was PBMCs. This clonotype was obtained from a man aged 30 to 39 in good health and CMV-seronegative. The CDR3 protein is CASTSWGLAGVYEQYF. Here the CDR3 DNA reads TGTGCCAGCACCTCTTGGGGACTAGCGGGAGTCTACGAGCAGTACTTC.